The clone carrying this T cell receptor beta chain was counted many times. This sample was included in a study of regulatory T cells in long-lasting Graves disease. Time point reported: newly diagnosed GD, antithyroid drugs for less than 3 months. Generation of the TCR library employed RNA extracted from PBMCs. To make TCR beta libraries, researchers used iRepertoire HTBI primers and Arm-PCR of CDR3 regions. Each CDR3 protein is one row after TCRdb ran MiXCR on the multiplex PCR reads. Of 530,000 or so distinct CDR3 sequences in the sample, around an eighth are singletons; the top ten hold roughly 10%. J was trimmed by 5 bases and V by 5 bases; bases with no gene match: 4. The CDR3 is 13 residues long. The germline CDR1 and CDR2 sequences are GTSNPN and SVGIG (reference sequence). These records were also assigned to another study, of T cells in Graves' hyperthyroidism and ophthalmopathy.

Sequencing was performed on peripheral blood mononuclear cells (PBMCs), taken at new diagnosis, from a patient treated with antithyroid drugs. This clonotype was obtained from a man between 25 and 39 years old with Graves disease. This chain joins TRBV30 and TRBJ2-5, with 11 bases fitting TRBD2. DNA of the CDR3: TGTGCCTGGGGGACTAGCGGTTCGGAGACCCAGTACTTC. Residues: CAWGTSGSETQYF.